The rows below give T cell receptor beta chains drawn from one sample of a study of cytomegalovirus exposure and HLA in healthy donors. Clones were sequenced by immunoSEQ multiplex PCR, and TCRdb holds only the in-frame ones, with some missing. This sample has fewer than 300,000 clones, with roughly 90% found just once. What was sequenced was PBMCs. These receptors all stem from a woman younger than 35 in good health and CMV-seronegative. Each CDR3 is given with its conserved first and last residue. The D gene is left open where the match is weak. Size is omitted from some rows. Given values are once, few, many or a class for expanded clones.

cdr3_nt cdr3_aa d_call v_call clone_size j_call
TGCGCCAGCAGCTTATCTTGGCAGGCCGTAGATACGCAGTATTTT CASSLSWQAVDTQYF NA TRBV5-1 NA TRBJ2-3
TGTGCCATCAGCCCCGTTTTCCCTCGGGGCGGGAGGGTCCCCTACGAGCAGTACTTC CAISPVFPRGGRVPYEQYF TRBD2 TRBV10-3 NA TRBJ2-7
TGTGCCAGCAGGGCCTCTTTCCTAGCCGTTGAAGAGACCCAGTACTTC CASRASFLAVEETQYF NA TRBV25-1 NA TRBJ2-5
TGTGCCAGCAGCTTAACGTCGGCAGGGGGCCGCTACACCTTC CASSLTSAGGRYTF TRBD1 TRBV7-3 few TRBJ1-2
TGTGCCACCGGGACTGCAACTAATGAAAAACTGTTTTTT CATGTATNEKLFF NA TRBV10-3 NA TRBJ1-4
TGTGCCAGCAGCTTAGCGCGGCCATACGAGCAGTACTTC CASSLARPYEQYF NA TRBV7-6 NA TRBJ2-7
TGTGCCAGCAAATACGGGGGGGTGGATACGCAGTATTTT CASKYGGVDTQYF TRBD2 TRBV5-6 once TRBJ2-3
TGTGCCAGCAGCTCCCGGACAGGGCCAAATTCACCCCTCCACTTT CASSSRTGPNSPLHF TRBD1 TRBV13 NA TRBJ1-6
TGCGCCAGCAGTTCGGACAGGGGGAACAATGAGCAGTTCTTC CASSSDRGNNEQFF TRBD1 TRBV10-1 NA TRBJ2-1
TGTGTCGCGGCAGCGGGAGCTGAAGATACGCAGTATTTT CVAAAGAEDTQYF TRBD2 TRBV27 NA TRBJ2-3
TGCGCCAGCAGCTTAAGGGAGGCCACAGATACGCAGTATTTT CASSLREATDTQYF NA TRBV5-1 NA TRBJ2-3
TGCGCCAGCAGCTTAACGACAGGGTCGGGGCAGCCCCAGCATTTT CASSLTTGSGQPQHF TRBD1 TRBV5-1 NA TRBJ1-5
TGTGCCAGCAGGGCAGGGAATACGATCTCACCCCTCCACTTT CASRAGNTISPLHF NA TRBV25-1 NA TRBJ1-6
TGCGCCAGCAGCTTGTGGTCCTCAGAGGATGGCTACACCTTC CASSLWSSEDGYTF NA TRBV5-1 NA TRBJ1-2
TGCGCCAGCAGCCAGGCCAGGGGAGCCGAAAAACTGTTTTTT CASSQARGAEKLFF NA TRBV4-3 once TRBJ1-4
TGTGCCACCACTAAAGCGGGACAGGCAGAGACCCAGTACTTC CATTKAGQAETQYF NA TRBV6-1 NA TRBJ2-5
TGTGCCAGCAGTCCGAACTCAGGGGGCTATAATTCACCCCTCCACTTT CASSPNSGGYNSPLHF TRBD1 TRBV27 once TRBJ1-6
TGTGCCTGGAGTGTACGAGGGAGGGCCCCCTTAGAGCAGTTCTTC CAWSVRGRAPLEQFF TRBD2 TRBV30 NA TRBJ2-1
TGTGCCAGCAGCACCACGGCGAATAGGAGGAACAATGAGCAGTTCTTC CASSTTANRRNNEQFF NA TRBV13 NA TRBJ2-1
TGTGCCAGCAGTTACAGGACAGGGTATAATTCACCCCTCCACTTT CASSYRTGYNSPLHF TRBD1 TRBV6-5 NA TRBJ1-6
TGTGCCAGCGGGGCCCAGAGGGGGCGTAACTATGGCTACACCTTC CASGAQRGRNYGYTF TRBD1 TRBV28 NA TRBJ1-2
TGTGCCAGCCTCCAAGGGGCCTGGAAAAACGCTTTCTTT CASLQGAWKNAFF NA TRBV6-6 NA TRBJ1-1
TGTGCCAGCAGCTCGGAGCAGGGTATGAACACTGAAGCTTTCTTT CASSSEQGMNTEAFF NA TRBV5-4 NA TRBJ1-1
TGTGCCAGCAGTCTTGCGGGTTTGTACCAAGAGACCCAGTACTTC CASSLAGLYQETQYF NA TRBV28 NA TRBJ2-5
TGTGCCAGCAGTCCTAGCGGGGGAGGGGGGGAGACCCAGTACTTC CASSPSGGGGETQYF TRBD2 TRBV7-2 NA TRBJ2-5
TGCGCCAGCAGCTCAGTAACAGGGAAAGAGACCCAGTACTTC CASSSVTGKETQYF NA TRBV5-1 NA TRBJ2-5
TGTGCCAGCAGTTTATCGTCCATTGGAGGGGCGGTTCAGCCCCAGCATTTT CASSLSSIGGAVQPQHF NA TRBV27 NA TRBJ1-5
TGTGCCAGCAGTTCAGGGTCAGAGACCCAGTACTTC CASSSGSETQYF NA TRBV27 NA TRBJ2-5
TGTGCCAGCAGCGCCTCCGGGACAGGGACCTACGAGCAGTACTTC CASSASGTGTYEQYF TRBD1 TRBV5-4 NA TRBJ2-7
TGTGCCAGCAGTATCCGGGACAGGGGGCAGCCTGAAGCTTTCTTT CASSIRDRGQPEAFF TRBD1 TRBV27 NA TRBJ1-1
TGTGCCAGCAGCTTAGCTCAGGGGATCACCGGGGAGCTGTTTTTT CASSLAQGITGELFF NA TRBV7-2 NA TRBJ2-2
TGTGCCGGCAGTGGGCAGGGAGGCTATGGCTACACCTTC CAGSGQGGYGYTF NA TRBV25-1 NA TRBJ1-2
TGTGCCAGCAGCTGGGCGGGGGGCAGTCAGCCCCAGCATTTT CASSWAGGSQPQHF NA TRBV5-6 once TRBJ1-5
TGTGCCAGCAGCTTAGATGGCGGACTATACCAGCCCCAGCATTTT CASSLDGGLYQPQHF NA TRBV7-2 NA TRBJ1-5
TGTGCCAGCAGGGCCAGGGGTGTGGAGACCCAGTACTTC CASRARGVETQYF NA TRBV6-1 NA TRBJ2-5
TGTGCCAGCAGCTACCAGGGGGCAGGAGATACGCAGTATTTT CASSYQGAGDTQYF TRBD1 TRBV7-2 NA TRBJ2-3
TGTGCCAGCAGGGCGGGGGACACTGAAGCTTTCTTT CASRAGDTEAFF NA TRBV28 few TRBJ1-1
TGTGCCAGCAGCGTAGAGGATAGCGGGAGTTTTGCAGATACGCAGTATTTT CASSVEDSGSFADTQYF TRBD2 TRBV9 NA TRBJ2-3
TGTGCCAGCAGCTTGGACAGGGCCTCCTATGGCTACACCTTC CASSLDRASYGYTF NA TRBV5-4 NA TRBJ1-2
TGTGCCAGCAGCTTAGCGGGCGGGAGTCGGGGCGAGCAGTACTTC CASSLAGGSRGEQYF TRBD2 TRBV7-2 NA TRBJ2-7
TGTGCCAGCAGCGAACAGGGGGGTCGAACTGAAGCTTTCTTT CASSEQGGRTEAFF TRBD1 TRBV9 NA TRBJ1-1
TGTGCCAGCAGCCGGGCGGGATACAATGAGCAGTTCTTC CASSRAGYNEQFF NA TRBV27 NA TRBJ2-1
TGTGCCAGCAGCGAGGGACTCGGATACGAGCAGTACTTC CASSEGLGYEQYF NA TRBV9 NA TRBJ2-7
TGTGCCAGTAGTATAGATCACCTAGCGGGAGGGGTTCAGCAGTACTTC CASSIDHLAGGVQQYF TRBD2 TRBV19 NA TRBJ2-7
TGTGCCAGCAGCTCGACTGCCCAAATAAGGCCCTCCACCTACGAGCAGTACTTC CASSSTAQIRPSTYEQYF NA TRBV11-3 NA TRBJ2-7
TGTGCCAGCAGTGATGGGGTCAGGGGGGAAGAGACCCAGTACTTC CASSDGVRGEETQYF NA TRBV2 NA TRBJ2-5
TGTGCCAGCAGTTCGACGGGACAGGGGGCTAGCTACACCTTC CASSSTGQGASYTF TRBD1 TRBV27 NA TRBJ1-2
TGTGCCAGCAGTGCCAGCGTTGCCTATGGCTACACCTTC CASSASVAYGYTF NA TRBV28 once TRBJ1-2